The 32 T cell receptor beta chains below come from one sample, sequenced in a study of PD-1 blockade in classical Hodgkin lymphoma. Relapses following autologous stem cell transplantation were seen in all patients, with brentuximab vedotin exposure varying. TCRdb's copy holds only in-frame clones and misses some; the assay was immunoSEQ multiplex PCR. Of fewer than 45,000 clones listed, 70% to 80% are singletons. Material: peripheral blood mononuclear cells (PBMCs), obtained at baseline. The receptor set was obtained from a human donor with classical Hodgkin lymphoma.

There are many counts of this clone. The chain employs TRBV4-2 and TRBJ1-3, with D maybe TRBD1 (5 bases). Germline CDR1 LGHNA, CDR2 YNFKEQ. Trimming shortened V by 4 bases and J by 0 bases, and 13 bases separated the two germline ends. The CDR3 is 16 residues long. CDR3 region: CASSPSIDSSGNTIYF. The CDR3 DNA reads TGTGCCAGCAGCCCAAGCATAGACAGCTCTGGAAACACCATATATTTT.

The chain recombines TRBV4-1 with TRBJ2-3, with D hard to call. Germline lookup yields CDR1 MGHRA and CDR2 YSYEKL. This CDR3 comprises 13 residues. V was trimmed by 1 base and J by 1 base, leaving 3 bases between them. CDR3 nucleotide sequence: TGCGCCAGCAGCCAAGCGGGCACAGATACGCAGTATTTT. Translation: CASSQAGTDTQYF.

The CDR3 is CASSLSGTGRNRYF. DNA of the CDR3: TGCGCCAGCAGCTTGTCCGGGACAGGGAGAAATCGGTACTTC. The V and J genes are TRBV5-1 and TRBJ2-7; 9 nucleotides line up with TRBD1. This CDR3 has 14 residues. J lost 12 bases, V lost 1 base, and 11 bases had no gene match. Germline-derived CDR1 and CDR2 are SGHRS and YFSETQ.

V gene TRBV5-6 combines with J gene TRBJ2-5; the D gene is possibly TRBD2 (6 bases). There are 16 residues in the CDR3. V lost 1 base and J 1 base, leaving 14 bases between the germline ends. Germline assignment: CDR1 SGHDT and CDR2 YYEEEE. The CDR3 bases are TGTGCCAGCAGCTTGTTTGGGGGGAGCGGCCAAGAGACCCAGTACTTC. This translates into CASSLFGGSGQETQYF.

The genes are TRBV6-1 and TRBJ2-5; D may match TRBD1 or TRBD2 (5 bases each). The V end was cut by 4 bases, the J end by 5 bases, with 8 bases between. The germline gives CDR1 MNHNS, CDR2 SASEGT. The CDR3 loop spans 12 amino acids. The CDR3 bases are TGTGCCAGCAGTGGGGACGGGGAGACCCAGTACTTC. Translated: CASSGDGETQYF.

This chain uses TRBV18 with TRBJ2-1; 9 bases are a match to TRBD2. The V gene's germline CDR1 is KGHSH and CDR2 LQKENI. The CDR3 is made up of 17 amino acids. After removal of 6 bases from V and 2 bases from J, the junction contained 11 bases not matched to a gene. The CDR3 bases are TGTGCCAGCTCCCTACAGGGACTAGCTGTAACCTACAATGAGCAGTTCTTC. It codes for CASSLQGLAVTYNEQFF.

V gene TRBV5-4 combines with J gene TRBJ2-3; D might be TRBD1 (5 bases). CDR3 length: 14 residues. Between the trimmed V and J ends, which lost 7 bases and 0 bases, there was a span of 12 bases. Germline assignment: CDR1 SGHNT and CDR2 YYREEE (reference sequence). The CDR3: CASHHRSSTDTQYF. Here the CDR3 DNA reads TGTGCCAGCCACCACAGGTCTAGCACAGATACGCAGTATTTT.

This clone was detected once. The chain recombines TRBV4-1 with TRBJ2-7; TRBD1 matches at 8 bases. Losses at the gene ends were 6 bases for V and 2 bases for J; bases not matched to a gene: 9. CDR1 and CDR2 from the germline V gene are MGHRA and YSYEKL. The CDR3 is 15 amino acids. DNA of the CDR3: TGCGCCAGCAGTCGCACAGGGGGGATCACCTACGAGCAGTACTTC. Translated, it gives CASSRTGGITYEQYF.

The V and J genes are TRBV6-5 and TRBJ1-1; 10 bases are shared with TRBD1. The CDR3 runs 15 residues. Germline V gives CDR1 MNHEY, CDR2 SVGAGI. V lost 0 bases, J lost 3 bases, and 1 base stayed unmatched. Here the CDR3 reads CASSYSGQGYTEAFF. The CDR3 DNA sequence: TGTGCCAGCAGTTACTCGGGACAGGGGTACACTGAAGCTTTCTTT.

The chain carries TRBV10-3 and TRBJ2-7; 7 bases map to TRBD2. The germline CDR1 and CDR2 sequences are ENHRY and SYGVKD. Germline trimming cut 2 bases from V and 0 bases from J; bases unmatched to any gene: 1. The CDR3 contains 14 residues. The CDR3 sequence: CAISETSASYEQYF. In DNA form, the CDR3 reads TGTGCCATCAGTGAGACTAGCGCCTCCTACGAGCAGTACTTC.

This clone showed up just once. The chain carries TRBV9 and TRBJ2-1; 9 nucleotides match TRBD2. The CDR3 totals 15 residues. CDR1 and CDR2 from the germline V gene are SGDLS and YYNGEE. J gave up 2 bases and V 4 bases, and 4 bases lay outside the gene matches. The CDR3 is CASSFSGGTYNEQFF. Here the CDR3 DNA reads TGTGCCAGCAGCTTTAGCGGGGGAACCTACAATGAGCAGTTCTTC.

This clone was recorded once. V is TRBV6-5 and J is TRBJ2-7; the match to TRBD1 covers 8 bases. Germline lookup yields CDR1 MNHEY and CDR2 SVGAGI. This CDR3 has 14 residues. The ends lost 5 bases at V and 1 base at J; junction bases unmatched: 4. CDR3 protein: CASSIRDRSYEQYF. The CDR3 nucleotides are TGTGCCAGCAGTATACGGGACAGGTCCTACGAGCAGTACTTC.

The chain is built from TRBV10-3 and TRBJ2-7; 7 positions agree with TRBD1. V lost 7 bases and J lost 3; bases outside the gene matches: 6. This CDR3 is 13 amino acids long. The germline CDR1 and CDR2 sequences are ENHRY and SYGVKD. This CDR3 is CAITGTESYEQYF. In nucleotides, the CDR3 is TGTGCCATCACCGGGACAGAGAGCTACGAGCAGTACTTC.

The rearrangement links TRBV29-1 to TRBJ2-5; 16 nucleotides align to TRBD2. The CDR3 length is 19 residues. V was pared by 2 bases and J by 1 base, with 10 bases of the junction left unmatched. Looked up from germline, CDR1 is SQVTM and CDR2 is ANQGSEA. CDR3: CSVETGTSGRAISQETQYF. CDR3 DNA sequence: TGCAGCGTTGAAACAGGGACTAGCGGGAGGGCGATATCCCAAGAGACCCAGTACTTC.

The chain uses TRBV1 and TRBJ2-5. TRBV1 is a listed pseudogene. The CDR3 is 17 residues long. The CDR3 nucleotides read TGCACCAGCAGCCAAGCCGCCGGGACGGGATGGGGGGAGACCCAGTACTTC. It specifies CTSSQAAGTGWGETQYF.

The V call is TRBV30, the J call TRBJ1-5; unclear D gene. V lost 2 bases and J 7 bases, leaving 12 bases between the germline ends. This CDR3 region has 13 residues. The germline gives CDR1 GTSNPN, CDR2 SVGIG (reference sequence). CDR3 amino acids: CAWSIDFQQPQHF. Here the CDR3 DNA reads TGTGCCTGGAGTATTGACTTCCAACAGCCCCAGCATTTT.

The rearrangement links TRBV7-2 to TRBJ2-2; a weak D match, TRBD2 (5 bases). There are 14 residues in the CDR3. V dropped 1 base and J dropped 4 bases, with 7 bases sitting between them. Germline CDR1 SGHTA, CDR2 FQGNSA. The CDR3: CASSLGLLTGELFF. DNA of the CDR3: TGTGCCAGCAGCTTAGGACTACTCACCGGGGAGCTGTTTTTT. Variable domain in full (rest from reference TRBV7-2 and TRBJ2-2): GAGVSQSPSNKVTEKGKDVELRCDPISGHTALYWYRQSLGQGLEFLIYFQGNSAPDKSGLPSDRFSAERTGGSVSTLTIQRTQQEDSAVYLCASSLGLLTGELFFGEGSRLTVL.

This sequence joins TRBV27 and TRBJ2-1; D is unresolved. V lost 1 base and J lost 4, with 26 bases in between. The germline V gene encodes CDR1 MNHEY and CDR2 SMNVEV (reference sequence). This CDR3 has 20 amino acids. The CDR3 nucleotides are TGTGCCAGCAGTTTATTCTCCTACGTGATGGGGTCTCGAACTTACAATGAGCAGTTCTTC. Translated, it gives CASSLFSYVMGSRTYNEQFF.

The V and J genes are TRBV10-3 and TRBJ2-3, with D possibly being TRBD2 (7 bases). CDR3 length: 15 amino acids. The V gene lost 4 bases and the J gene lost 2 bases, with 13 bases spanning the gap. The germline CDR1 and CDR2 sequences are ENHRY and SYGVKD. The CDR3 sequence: CAISVRGPYTDTQYF. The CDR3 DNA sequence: TGTGCCATCAGTGTGCGGGGGCCTTACACAGATACGCAGTATTTT.

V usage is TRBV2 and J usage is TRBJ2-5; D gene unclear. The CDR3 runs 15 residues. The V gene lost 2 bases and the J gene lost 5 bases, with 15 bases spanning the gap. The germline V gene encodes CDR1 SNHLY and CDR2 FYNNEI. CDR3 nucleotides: TGTGCCAGCAGTGAAAGACTCATCGTGCGGGAGACCCAGTACTTC. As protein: CASSERLIVRETQYF.

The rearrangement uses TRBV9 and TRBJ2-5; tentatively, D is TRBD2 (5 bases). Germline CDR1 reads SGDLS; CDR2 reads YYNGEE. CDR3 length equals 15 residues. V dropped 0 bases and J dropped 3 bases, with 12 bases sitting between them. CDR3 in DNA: TGTGCCAGCAGCGTAGGAACTAGTGTAAAAGAGACCCAGTACTTC. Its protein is CASSVGTSVKETQYF.

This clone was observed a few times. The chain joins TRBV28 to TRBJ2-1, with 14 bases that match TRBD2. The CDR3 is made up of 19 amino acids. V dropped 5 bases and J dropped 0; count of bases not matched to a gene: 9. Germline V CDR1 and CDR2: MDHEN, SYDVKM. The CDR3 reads CASSLSPGTSGSSYNEQFF. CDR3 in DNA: TGTGCCAGCAGTCTCTCGCCCGGGACTAGCGGGAGCTCCTACAATGAGCAGTTCTTC.

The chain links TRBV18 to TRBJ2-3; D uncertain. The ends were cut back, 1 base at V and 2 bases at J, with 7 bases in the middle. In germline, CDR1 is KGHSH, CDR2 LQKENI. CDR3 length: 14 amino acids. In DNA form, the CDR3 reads TGTGCCAGCTCACCACGGCGAATCACAGATACGCAGTATTTT. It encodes CASSPRRITDTQYF.

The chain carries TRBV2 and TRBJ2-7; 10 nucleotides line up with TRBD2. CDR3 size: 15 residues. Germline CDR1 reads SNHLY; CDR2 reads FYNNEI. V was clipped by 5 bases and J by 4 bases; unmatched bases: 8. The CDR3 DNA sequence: TGTGCCAGCAGTTTCTATACTAGCGGGACGTACGAGCAGTACTTC. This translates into CASSFYTSGTYEQYF.

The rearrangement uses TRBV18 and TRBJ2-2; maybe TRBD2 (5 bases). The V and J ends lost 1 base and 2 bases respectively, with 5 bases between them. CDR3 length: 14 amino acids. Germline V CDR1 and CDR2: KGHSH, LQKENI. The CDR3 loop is CASSPRTNTGELFF. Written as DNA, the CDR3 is TGTGCCAGCTCACCACGGACTAACACCGGGGAGCTGTTTTTT.

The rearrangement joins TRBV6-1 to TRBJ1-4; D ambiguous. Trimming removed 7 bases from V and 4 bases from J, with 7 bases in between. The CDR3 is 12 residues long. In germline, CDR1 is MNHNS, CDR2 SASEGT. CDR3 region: CASTRNNEKLFF. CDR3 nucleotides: TGTGCCAGCACCAGAAATAATGAAAAACTGTTTTTT.

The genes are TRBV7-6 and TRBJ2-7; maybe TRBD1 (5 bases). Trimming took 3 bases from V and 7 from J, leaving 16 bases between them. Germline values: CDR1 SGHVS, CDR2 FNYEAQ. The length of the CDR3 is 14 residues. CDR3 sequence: CASSLAAGSREQYF. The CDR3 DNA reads TGTGCCAGCAGCTTGGCAGCAGGGTCTCGGGAGCAGTACTTC. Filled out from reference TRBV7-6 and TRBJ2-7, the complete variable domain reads GAGVSQSPRYKVTKRGQDVALRCDPISGHVSLYWYRQALGQGPEFLTYFNYEAQQDKSGLPNDRFSAERPEGSISTLTIQRTEQRDSAMYRCASSLAAGSREQYFGPGTRLTVT.

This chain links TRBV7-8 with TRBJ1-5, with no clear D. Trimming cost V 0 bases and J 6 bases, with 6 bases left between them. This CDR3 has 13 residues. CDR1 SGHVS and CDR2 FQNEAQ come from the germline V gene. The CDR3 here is CASSLAHGQPQHF. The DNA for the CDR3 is TGTGCCAGCAGCTTAGCGCACGGTCAGCCCCAGCATTTT.

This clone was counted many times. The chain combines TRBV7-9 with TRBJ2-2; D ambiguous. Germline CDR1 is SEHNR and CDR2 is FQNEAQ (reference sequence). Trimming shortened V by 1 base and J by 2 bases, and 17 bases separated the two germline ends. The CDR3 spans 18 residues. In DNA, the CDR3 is TGTGCCAGCAGCTTAGTCCGGACGGGCAGGCGTAACACCGGGGAGCTGTTTTTT. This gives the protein CASSLVRTGRRNTGELFF.

The CDR3 sequence: CASSRTGPSNQPQHF. The CDR3 DNA reads as TGTGCCAGCAGTCGCACGGGGCCTAGCAATCAGCCCCAGCATTTT. The chain couples TRBV6-6 to TRBJ1-5; D might be TRBD1 (5 bases). Germline V CDR1 and CDR2: MNHNY, SVGAGI (reference sequence). V was trimmed by 5 bases and J by 0 bases, leaving 11 bases between them. This CDR3 contains 15 residues.

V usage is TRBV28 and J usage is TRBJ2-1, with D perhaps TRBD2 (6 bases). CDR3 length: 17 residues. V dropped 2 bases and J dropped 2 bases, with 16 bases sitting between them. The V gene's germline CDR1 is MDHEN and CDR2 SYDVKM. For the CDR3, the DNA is TGTGCCAGCAGTTTAAGCCCTAGCGCCCAGGCCTACAATGAGCAGTTCTTC. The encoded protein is CASSLSPSAQAYNEQFF.

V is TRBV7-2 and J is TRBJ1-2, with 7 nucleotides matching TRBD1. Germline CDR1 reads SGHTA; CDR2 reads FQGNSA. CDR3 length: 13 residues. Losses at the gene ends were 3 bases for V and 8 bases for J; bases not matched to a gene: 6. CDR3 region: CASSFAQGGGYTF. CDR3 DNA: TGTGCCAGCAGCTTCGCCCAGGGGGGCGGCTACACCTTC.